This TCR beta chain originates from a study of cytomegalovirus exposure and HLA in healthy donors (dated 2017 in TCRdb). Turning to the overall study: In an earlier analysis of some 610 of the donors, 276 Gb of sequence data and some 100 million unique TCR beta sequences from roughly 190 million T cells were reported. Roughly 300 gigabases of sequencing data and approximately 93 million unique TCR sequences were included in an early release covering about 700 HLA-typed donors. Among the 398 genotyped donors, approximately 77% belonged to the genetic ancestry cluster associated with self-reported Caucasian donors. The aim of the study was to test whether cataloging public T cell receptors could identify signatures of past pathogen exposure. The study used immunosequencing to profile the T cell repertoires of some 600 subjects and linked those repertoires to cytomegalovirus serostatus. In addition to the first cohort of around 670 subjects, a separate validation cohort of approximately 130 different subjects was used. To predict cytomegalovirus infection status, the study combined high-throughput TCR immunosequencing, statistical association of individual TCRs with disease status, and machine learning. A later analysis re-analyzed previously published TCR beta repertoires from about 600 donors and added high-resolution HLA genotyping to study TCR occurrence patterns. Rather than drawing on any new phenotypic data, the later analysis identified candidate immune exposures from TCR beta sequences and the way those sequences occurred across donors. To decide whether each TCR beta V gene segment behaved as functional or pseudogenic, an earlier analysis of some 600 of the donors relied on high-throughput TCR beta sequencing. Donor age, sex, ethnicity and CMV serostatus were collected together with the repertoire data. In a later genetic analysis, genome-wide SNP genotypes for about 55% of the roughly 700 donors were used, and that subset was treated as a discovery cohort. Every repertoire in the discovery cohort had been generated on one and the same sequencing platform. HLA typing included class I and class II loci at four-digit resolution. The number of typed donors differed by locus: roughly 629-640 for A, B, C, DRB1 and DQB1; approximately 530 for DQA1; about 600 for DPA1; and around 470 for DPB1. Several DR-DQ haplotypes were treated as single units for association and clustering because of strong linkage in the cohort. Among some 410 genotyped donors of the cohort, an average of 235,054 unique TCR beta nucleotide sequences were sequenced per donor, approximately 20% of them non-productive. The paper's findings and limits, for the study overall: The presence/absence analyses assumed that sequencing depth was roughly uniform across donors, and that assumption may not be true. A cluster of highly shared sequence variants was judged likely to represent a technical artifact of the sequencing pipeline. Most TCR sequences were observed very rarely across donors, whereas some public TCRs were present in many individuals. When HLA alleles, especially DR and DQ, strongly co-occurred, attributing TCR associations to individual alleles was difficult. In a later analysis, TCR association rates were found to vary across HLA loci, with the most associated TCRs seen for DRB1 alleles and the fewest for HLA-C alleles. In a later analysis, several top co-occurrence clusters were reported to appear linked to parvovirus B19, influenza, CMV and Epstein-Barr virus. In an earlier analysis of 587 of the donors, most TCR beta V segments appeared in productive rearrangements about 87% or about 30% of the time, broadly matching IMGT annotations. In a later analysis, HLA-associated TCR beta chains showed more clonal expansion and lower generation probabilities than non-associated chains that were equally common. In a later genetic analysis, fewer N-insertions in productive TCRs were reported among donors in an Asian-associated ancestry cluster than the 666-donor mean. Specific HLA alleles were associated with about 17,000 TCR beta sequences at a false discovery rate of 0.05 in a later analysis. A further reported finding was that TCR beta sequences accurately predicted the HLA-A and HLA-B alleles for most subjects in the first cohort. In vitro tests confirmed that a few of the cytomegalovirus-associated TCR beta chains recognize cytomegalovirus antigens. In both the original and validation cohorts, the classifier was reported to diagnose cytomegalovirus status with high specificity and sensitivity. Because some donors lacked HLA typing at each locus, the association tests relied only on the typed subset. In a later genetic analysis, a missense DCLRE1C variant was associated with V-gene and J-gene trimming of TCR beta chains, and the association was replicated in an independent cohort. The authors suggested that the approach could potentially be generalized to other disease states and immunological phenotypes. The only immune exposure information available for the cohort was CMV serostatus. In a later analysis, most CMV-associated TCR beta chains were found to appear HLA-restricted, with HLA associations seemingly driven largely by CMV exposure. Because counts were too low, roughly 16 rarely observed V segments, including chromosome 9 orphons, were left out of the earlier analysis of 500 to 650 of the donors. This cohort had only TCR beta chains sequenced, and the lack of alpha or paired-chain data limited which features could be detected. Some IMGT-functional V segments, including TRBV6-2 and TRBV6-3, could not be told apart with the 87-base-pair reads, so those segments were excluded. Linkage disequilibrium might explain the correlated functional status among segregating V segments, but an unknown experimental factor could not be excluded. The study gave a list of about 150 TCR beta chains associated with cytomegalovirus.

The cohort was made up of under 800 healthy bone marrow donors. All cohort members were sampled while nominally healthy, although unrecorded immune exposures were likely present. The donor tested CMV seronegative, placing the donor among the 352 seronegative members of the cohort. Each donor provided a peripheral blood sample, and peripheral blood mononuclear cells were used for TCR beta sequencing. The Qiagen DNeasy Blood Extraction Kit was used to extract genomic DNA from the blood cell samples. The trim is 10 bases for V and 2 bases for J, with a gap of 11 bases between the germline ends. Reading the germline V gene gives CDR1 MNHEY and CDR2 SVGAGI. The CDR3 goes from the cysteine to the phenylalanine over 12 residues. The only DNA kept is the CDR3, 36 bases in frame from the first base. As for this clone: Its cognate antigen has yet to be identified. Base qualities are not at hand, and no much larger clone is one base apart.

Library preparation used the immunoSEQ multiplex PCR assay. A mixture of 60 forward primers for TCR Vbeta segments and 13 reverse primers for TCR Jbeta segments was used in the multiplex PCR. The CDR3 region of rearranged TCR beta genes was amplified from genomic DNA with a multiplex PCR assay. The amplified TCR beta libraries were sequenced on the Illumina HiSeq System as 87-base-pair reads. Processing in the source paper ran as follows. Across the roughly 600 repertoires, a later analysis counted about 81 million unique TCR beta chains, around 10 million of which were shared by at least two donors. Raw reads were error-corrected and collapsed into unique sequences with a nearest-neighbor algorithm that merged closely related sequences to remove PCR and sequencing errors. V, D and J gene segments were assigned by aligning CDR3 sequences to IMGT reference sequences. Each retained sequence needed at least a six-nucleotide match to both a V gene segment and a J gene segment. Rearrangements were classified as productive when the CDR3 lacked stop codons and remained in frame with V and J, and all other rearrangements were classified as non-productive. CDR3 was defined by IMGT convention, running from the second conserved V-encoded cysteine to the conserved J-encoded phenylalanine. In an earlier analysis of around 570 of the donors, sequences lacking an unambiguous match to a single V gene segment were excluded. In an earlier analysis of roughly 500 of the donors, V segments were called functional above 56.7% productive rearrangements and were called segregating when the between-donor standard deviation exceeded 5%. A statistical classification framework was developed to diagnose cytomegalovirus status using the catalog of TCR beta chain sequences. A later analysis assigned V and J genes by comparing TCR nucleotide sequences with IMGT/GENE-DB human TR gene sequences. A later analysis assigned CDR3 sequences and most-parsimonious VDJ recombination scenarios with the TCRdist pipeline. In a later analysis, each TCR beta chain was defined by its CDR3 amino acid sequence together with its V-gene family, and reads without a unique V-gene family were excluded. A later analysis removed over 500 highly shared, low-generation-probability nucleotide sequences to deal with suspected cross-contamination and a sequencing artifact. In a later analysis, a clonal expansion index was calculated for each public chain from normalized within-repertoire ranks of inferred template counts. A later analysis computed generation probabilities with a VDJ recombination model fitted to out-of-frame rearrangements, and checked the results against IGoR. In a later analysis, hypergeometric tests were used to score TCR-TCR, TCR-HLA and TCR-CMV co-occurrence, with a repertoire-size bias correction applied to TCR pairs. False discovery rates were estimated in a later analysis by permuting HLA or CMV assignments 20 times. A later analysis grouped co-occurring TCRs with DBSCAN, adding TCRdist sequence similarity when clustering within HLA-allele-positive subsets. Repertoires with fewer than 30,000 or more than 120,000 public chains, plus five repertoires with anomalous nucleotide sharing, were excluded from co-occurrence clustering. The source is immuneACCESS, and TCRdb retained only in-frame sequences with V and J called. Part of the clones is not carried over; for the studies checked, unresolved V genes explain less than half of this, and the remainder is unexplained. That table is the source of V, J and clone size, and D and trimming were worked out from the DNA. This sample comprises around 250,000 clones, around 90% of them detected only once. The top ten clones comprise 1.5% to 2% of the sample.

This clonotype was obtained from a girl aged 2-9 years in good health and CMV-seronegative. The sequencing sample was made of PBMCs. Recombination joined TRBV6-5 with TRBJ1-2; confidence is insufficient to name the D gene. The CDR3 protein is CATHTSNYGYTF. The sequenced DNA: TGTGCCACCCACACCTCAAACTATGGCTACACCTTC.